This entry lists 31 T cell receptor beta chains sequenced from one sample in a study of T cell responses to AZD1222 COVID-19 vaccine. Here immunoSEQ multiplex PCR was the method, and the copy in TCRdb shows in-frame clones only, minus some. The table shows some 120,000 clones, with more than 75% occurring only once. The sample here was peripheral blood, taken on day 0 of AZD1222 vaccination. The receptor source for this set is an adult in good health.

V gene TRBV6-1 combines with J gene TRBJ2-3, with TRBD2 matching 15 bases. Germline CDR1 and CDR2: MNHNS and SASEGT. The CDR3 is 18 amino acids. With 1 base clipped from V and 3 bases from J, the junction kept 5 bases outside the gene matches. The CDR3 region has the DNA TGTGCCAGCAGTGAAGGGACTAGCGGGGGGGCCAAGACAGATACGCAGTATTTT. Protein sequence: CASSEGTSGGAKTDTQYF.

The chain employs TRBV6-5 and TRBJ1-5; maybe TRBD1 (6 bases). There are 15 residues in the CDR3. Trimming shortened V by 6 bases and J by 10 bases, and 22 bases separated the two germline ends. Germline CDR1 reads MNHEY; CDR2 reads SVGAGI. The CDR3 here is CASRPGQKGGLPQHF. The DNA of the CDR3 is TGTGCCAGCAGGCCGGGACAAAAAGGCGGACTCCCCCAGCATTTT.

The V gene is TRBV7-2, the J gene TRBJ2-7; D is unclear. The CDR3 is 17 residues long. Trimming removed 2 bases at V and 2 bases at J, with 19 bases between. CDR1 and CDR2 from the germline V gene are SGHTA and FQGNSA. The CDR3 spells CASSLSLSSRTPYEQYF. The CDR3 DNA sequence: TGTGCCAGCAGCTTATCACTCTCCTCCCGTACGCCCTACGAGCAGTACTTC.

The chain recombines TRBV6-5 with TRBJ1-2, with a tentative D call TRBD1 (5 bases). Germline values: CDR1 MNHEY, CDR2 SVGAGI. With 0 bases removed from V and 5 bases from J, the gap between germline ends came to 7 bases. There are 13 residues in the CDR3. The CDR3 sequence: CASSYSRGYGYTF. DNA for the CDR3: TGTGCCAGCAGTTACTCGAGGGGTTATGGCTACACCTTC.

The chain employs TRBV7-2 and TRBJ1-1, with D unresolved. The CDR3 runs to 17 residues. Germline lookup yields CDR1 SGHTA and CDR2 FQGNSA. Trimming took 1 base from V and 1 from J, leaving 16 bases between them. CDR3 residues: CASSLVRGARANTEAFF. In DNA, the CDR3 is TGTGCCAGCAGCTTAGTAAGAGGAGCCAGAGCGAACACTGAAGCTTTCTTT.

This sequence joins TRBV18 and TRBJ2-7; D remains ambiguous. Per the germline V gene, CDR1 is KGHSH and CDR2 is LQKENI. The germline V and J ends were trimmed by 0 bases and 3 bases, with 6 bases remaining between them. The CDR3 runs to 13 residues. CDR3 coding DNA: TGTGCCAGCTCACCACCAGGGAACTACGAGCAGTACTTC. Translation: CASSPPGNYEQYF.

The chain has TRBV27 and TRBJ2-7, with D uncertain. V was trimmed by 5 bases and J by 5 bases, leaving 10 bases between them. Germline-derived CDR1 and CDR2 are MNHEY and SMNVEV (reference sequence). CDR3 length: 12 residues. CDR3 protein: CASSPRRDEQYF. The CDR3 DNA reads TGTGCCAGCAGTCCCCGTCGGGACGAGCAGTACTTC.

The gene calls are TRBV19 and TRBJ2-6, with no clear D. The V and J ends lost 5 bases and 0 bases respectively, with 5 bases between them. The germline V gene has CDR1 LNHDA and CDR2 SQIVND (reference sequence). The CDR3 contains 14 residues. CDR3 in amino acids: CASSDHSGANVLTF. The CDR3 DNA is TGTGCCAGTAGTGACCACTCTGGGGCCAACGTCCTGACTTTC.

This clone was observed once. CDR3 DNA sequence: TGCGCCAGCAGCCGTACTGGCTACGAGCAGTACTTC. Amino acid sequence: CASSRTGYEQYF. The chain couples TRBV5-1 to TRBJ2-7; no firm D call. Between the trimmed V and J ends, which lost 4 bases and 3 bases, there was a span of 8 bases. The CDR3 totals 12 residues. Germline CDR1 reads SGHRS; CDR2 reads YFSETQ.

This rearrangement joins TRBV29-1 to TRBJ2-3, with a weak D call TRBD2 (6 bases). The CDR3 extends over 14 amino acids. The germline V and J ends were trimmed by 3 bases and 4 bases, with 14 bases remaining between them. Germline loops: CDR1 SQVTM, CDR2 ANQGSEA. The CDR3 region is CSVDGGSDADTQYF. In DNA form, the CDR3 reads TGCAGCGTTGACGGGGGATCGGACGCAGATACGCAGTATTTT.

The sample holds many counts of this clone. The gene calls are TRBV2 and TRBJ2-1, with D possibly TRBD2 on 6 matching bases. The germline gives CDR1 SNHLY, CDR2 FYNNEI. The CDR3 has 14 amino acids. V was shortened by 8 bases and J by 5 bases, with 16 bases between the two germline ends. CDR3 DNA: TGTGCCAGCGTCGGAACGGGAGTTAACAATGAGCAGTTCTTC. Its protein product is CASVGTGVNNEQFF.

The CDR3 here is CASSLITGGMNTEAFF. The CDR3 DNA follows: TGCGCCAGCAGCTTAATAACAGGGGGGATGAACACTGAAGCTTTCTTT. J is TRBJ1-1 and V is TRBV5-1; 8 positions match TRBD1. The V segment lost 2 bases and the J segment 0 bases; nucleotides outside the gene matches: 6. Germline V gives CDR1 SGHRS, CDR2 YFSETQ. The CDR3 covers 16 residues.

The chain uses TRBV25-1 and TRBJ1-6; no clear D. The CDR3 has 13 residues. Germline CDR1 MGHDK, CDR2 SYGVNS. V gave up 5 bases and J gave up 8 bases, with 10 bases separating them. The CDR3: CASSRLTDSPLHF. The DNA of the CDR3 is TGTGCCAGCAGTCGTCTTACAGATTCACCCCTCCACTTT.

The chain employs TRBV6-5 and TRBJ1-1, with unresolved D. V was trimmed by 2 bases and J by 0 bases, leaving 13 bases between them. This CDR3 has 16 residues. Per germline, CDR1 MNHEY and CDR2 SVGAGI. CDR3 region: CASSYPRSPMNTEAFF. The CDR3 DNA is TGTGCCAGCAGTTACCCACGGTCCCCAATGAACACTGAAGCTTTCTTT.

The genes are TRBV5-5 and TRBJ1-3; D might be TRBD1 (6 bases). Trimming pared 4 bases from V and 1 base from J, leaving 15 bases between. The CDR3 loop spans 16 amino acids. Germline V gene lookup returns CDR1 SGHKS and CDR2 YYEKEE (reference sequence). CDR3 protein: CASSTQQGDSGNTIYF. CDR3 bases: TGTGCCAGCAGCACTCAACAGGGCGATTCTGGAAACACCATATATTTT.

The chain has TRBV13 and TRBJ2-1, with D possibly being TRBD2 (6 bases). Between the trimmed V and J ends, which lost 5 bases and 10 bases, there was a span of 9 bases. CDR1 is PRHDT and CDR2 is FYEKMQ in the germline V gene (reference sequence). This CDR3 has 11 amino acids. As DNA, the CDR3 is TGTGCCAGCAGCAAGAGCGGGGAGCAGTTCTTC. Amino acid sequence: CASSKSGEQFF.

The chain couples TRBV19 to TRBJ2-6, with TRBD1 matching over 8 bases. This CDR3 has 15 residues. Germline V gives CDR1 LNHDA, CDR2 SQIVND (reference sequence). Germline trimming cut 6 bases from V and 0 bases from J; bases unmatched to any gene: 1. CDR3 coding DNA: TGTGCCAGTAGGGGACAGGCCTCTGGGGCCAACGTCCTGACTTTC. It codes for CASRGQASGANVLTF.

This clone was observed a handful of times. CDR3 residues: CASRPGDRVNQPQHF. Here the CDR3 DNA reads TGTGCCAGCAGACCCGGGGACAGGGTCAATCAGCCCCAGCATTTT. This chain joins TRBV27 and TRBJ1-5; TRBD1 agrees at 9 bases. The CDR3 has 15 residues. Trimming removed 6 bases from V and 3 bases from J; junction bases left unmatched: 6. Germline-derived CDR1 and CDR2 are MNHEY and SMNVEV (reference sequence).

Written as DNA, the CDR3 is TGTGCCAGCAGAGATCCTTTAGCGAACACTGAAGCTTTCTTT. Translation gives CASRDPLANTEAFF. This rearrangement joins TRBV28 to TRBJ1-1; D gene uncertain. The V gene's germline CDR1 is MDHEN and CDR2 SYDVKM. This CDR3 is built from 14 residues. V lost 6 bases and J 1 base, leaving 12 bases between the germline ends.

The CDR3 DNA is TGTGCCAGCAGTGAGAGGGTGGAAGCTTTCTTT. Protein: CASSERVEAFF. The chain has TRBV6-1 and TRBJ1-1, with D unclear. The germline V gene has CDR1 MNHNS and CDR2 SASEGT. This CDR3 is 11 amino acids long. Deletions cut 3 bases from V and 8 bases from J, with 7 bases between.

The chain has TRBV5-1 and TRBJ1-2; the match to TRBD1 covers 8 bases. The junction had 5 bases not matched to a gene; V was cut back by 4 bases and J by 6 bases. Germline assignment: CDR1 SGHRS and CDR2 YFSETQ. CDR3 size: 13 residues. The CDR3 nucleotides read TGCGCCAGCAGCCCAGGACAGGGAAATGGCTACACCTTC. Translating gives CASSPGQGNGYTF.

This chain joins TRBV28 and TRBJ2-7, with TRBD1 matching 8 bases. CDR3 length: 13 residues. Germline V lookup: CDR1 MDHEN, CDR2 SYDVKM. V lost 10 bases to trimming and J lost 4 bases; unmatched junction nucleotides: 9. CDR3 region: CATYLTGVYEQYF. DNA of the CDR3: TGTGCCACCTATCTGACAGGGGTATACGAGCAGTACTTC.

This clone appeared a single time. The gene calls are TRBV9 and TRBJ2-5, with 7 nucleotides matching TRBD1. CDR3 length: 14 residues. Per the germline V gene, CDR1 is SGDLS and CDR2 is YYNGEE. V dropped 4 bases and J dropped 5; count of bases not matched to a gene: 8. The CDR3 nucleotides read TGTGCCAGCAGCTCGACAGGGCTCATGGAGACCCAGTACTTC. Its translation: CASSSTGLMETQYF.

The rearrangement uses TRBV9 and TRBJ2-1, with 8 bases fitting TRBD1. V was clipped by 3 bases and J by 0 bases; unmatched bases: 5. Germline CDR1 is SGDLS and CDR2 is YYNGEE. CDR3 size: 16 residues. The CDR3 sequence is CASSGRTGSSYNEQFF. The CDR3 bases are TGTGCCAGCAGCGGACGGACAGGGAGCTCCTACAATGAGCAGTTCTTC.

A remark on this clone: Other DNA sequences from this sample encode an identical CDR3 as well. CDR3 sequence: CASSGYTEAFF. CDR3 bases: TGTGCCAGTTCCGGGTACACTGAAGCTTTCTTT. This chain links TRBV28 with TRBJ1-1; no firm D call. The CDR3 spans 11 residues. Germline CDR1 MDHEN, CDR2 SYDVKM. Trimming left V 9 bases short and J 3 bases short, with 8 bases between.

The CDR3 nucleotides read TGTGCCAGCAGCGTCTCGCGGGAGCGGAATGAGCAGTTCTTC. Protein sequence: CASSVSRERNEQFF. The V gene is TRBV9, the J gene TRBJ2-1; 7 nucleotides align to TRBD2. V shed 2 bases, J shed 7 bases, and the junction held 6 bases outside the gene matches. This CDR3 has 14 amino acids. Germline CDR1 is SGDLS and CDR2 is YYNGEE.

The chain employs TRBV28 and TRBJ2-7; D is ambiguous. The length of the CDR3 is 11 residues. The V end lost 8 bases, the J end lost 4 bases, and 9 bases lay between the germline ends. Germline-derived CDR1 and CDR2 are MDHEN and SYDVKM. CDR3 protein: CASSVGYEQYF. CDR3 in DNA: TGTGCCAGCTCAGTTGGTTACGAGCAGTACTTC.

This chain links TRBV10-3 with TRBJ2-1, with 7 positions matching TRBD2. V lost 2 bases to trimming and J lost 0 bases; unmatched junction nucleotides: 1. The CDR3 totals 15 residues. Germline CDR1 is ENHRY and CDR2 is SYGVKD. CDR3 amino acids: CAISETSDSYNEQFF. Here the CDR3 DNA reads TGTGCCATCAGTGAGACTAGCGACTCCTACAATGAGCAGTTCTTC.

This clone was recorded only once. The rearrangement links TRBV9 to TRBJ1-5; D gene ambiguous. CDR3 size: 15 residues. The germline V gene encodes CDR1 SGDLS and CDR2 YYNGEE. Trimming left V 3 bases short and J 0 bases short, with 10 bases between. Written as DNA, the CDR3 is TGTGCCAGCAGCGCGTGGGGTGATAGCAATCAGCCCCAGCATTTT. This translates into CASSAWGDSNQPQHF. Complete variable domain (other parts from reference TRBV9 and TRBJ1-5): DSGVTQTPKHLITATGQRVTLRCSPRSGDLSVYWYQQSLDQGLQFLIQYYNGEERAKGNILERFSAQQFPDLHSELNLSSLELGDSALYFCASSAWGDSNQPQHFGDGTRLSIL.

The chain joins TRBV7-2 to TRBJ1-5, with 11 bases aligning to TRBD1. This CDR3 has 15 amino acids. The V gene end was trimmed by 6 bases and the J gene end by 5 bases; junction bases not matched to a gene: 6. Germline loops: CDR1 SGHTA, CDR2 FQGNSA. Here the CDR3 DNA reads TGTGCCAGCAGATCCGGGACAGGGGGTTATCAGCCCCAGCATTTT. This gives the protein CASRSGTGGYQPQHF.

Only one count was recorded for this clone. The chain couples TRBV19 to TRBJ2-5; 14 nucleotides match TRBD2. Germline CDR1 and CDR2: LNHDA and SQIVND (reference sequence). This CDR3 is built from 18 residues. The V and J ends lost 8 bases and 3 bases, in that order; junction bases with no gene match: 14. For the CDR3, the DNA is TGTGCCAGTGATCCCGGGACTAGCGGGAGTTTGGTGGAAGAGACCCAGTACTTC. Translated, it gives CASDPGTSGSLVEETQYF.